The clone carrying this TCR beta chain was seen a handful of times. Treatment reported: randomized to nivolumab then ipilimumab (arm A) or the reverse (arm B). DNA-damaging chemotherapy had not been given to any patient beforehand. Live CD3+CD8+ CD19− CD56− cells were sorted from PBMCs. TCRdb's table, derived via immunoSEQ multiplex PCR, lists solely in-frame clones and lacks some. Among some 9,400 clones listed, about 60% were seen once. This sample is drawn from a study of sequential checkpoint blockade in melanoma. Study overall: Each arm's sequence ended with maintenance nivolumab.

The ends lost 4 bases at V and 7 bases at J; junction bases unmatched: 11. The CDR3 loop spans 14 amino acids. CDR1 SGHRS and CDR2 YFSETQ come from the germline V gene. This sequence was found in a human donor with melanoma. The genes are TRBV5-1 and TRBJ2-7; 7 bases map to TRBD1. The starting material was CD8+ T cells sorted from blood (inferred from file names), obtained from a patient given nivolumab and ipilimumab in sequence. CDR3 in amino acids: CASSLLEGAREQYF. Written as DNA, the CDR3 is TGCGCCAGCAGCCTTCTTGAGGGGGCCCGAGAGCAGTACTTC.